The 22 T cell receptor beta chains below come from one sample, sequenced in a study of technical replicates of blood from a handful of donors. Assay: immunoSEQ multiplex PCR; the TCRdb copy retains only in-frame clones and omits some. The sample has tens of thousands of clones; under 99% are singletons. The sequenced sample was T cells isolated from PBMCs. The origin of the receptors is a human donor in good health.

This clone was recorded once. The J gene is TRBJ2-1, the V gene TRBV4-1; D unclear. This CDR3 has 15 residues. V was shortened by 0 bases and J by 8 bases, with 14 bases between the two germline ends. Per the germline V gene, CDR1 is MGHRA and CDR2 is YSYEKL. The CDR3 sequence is CASSQDIASRDEQFF. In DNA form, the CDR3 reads TGCGCCAGCAGCCAAGATATAGCATCTCGGGATGAGCAGTTCTTC.

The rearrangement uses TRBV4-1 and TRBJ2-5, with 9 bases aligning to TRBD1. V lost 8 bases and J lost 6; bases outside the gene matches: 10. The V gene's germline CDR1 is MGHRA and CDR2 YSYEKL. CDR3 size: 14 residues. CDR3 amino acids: CASSRPGQGKTQYF. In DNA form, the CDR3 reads TGCGCCAGCTCTCGACCGGGACAGGGAAAGACCCAGTACTTC.

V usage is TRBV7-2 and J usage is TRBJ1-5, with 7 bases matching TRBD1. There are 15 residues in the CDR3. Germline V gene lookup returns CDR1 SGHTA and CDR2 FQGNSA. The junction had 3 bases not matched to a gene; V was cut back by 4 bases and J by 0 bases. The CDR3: CASSSTGNSNQPQHF. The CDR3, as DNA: TGTGCCAGCAGCTCGACAGGGAATAGCAATCAGCCCCAGCATTTT.

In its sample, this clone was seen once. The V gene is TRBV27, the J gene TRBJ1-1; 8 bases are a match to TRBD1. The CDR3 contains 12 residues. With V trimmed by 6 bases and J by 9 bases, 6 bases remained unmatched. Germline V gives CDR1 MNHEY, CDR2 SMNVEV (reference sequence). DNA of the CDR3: TGTGCCAGCAGATCAGGGACAGGAAAAGCTTTCTTT. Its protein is CASRSGTGKAFF.

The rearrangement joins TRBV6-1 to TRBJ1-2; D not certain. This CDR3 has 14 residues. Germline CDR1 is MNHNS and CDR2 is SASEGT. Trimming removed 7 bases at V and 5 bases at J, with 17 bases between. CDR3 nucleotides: TGTGCCAGCAAGGCCCTAGAGGGTGGTTATGGCTACACCTTC. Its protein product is CASKALEGGYGYTF.

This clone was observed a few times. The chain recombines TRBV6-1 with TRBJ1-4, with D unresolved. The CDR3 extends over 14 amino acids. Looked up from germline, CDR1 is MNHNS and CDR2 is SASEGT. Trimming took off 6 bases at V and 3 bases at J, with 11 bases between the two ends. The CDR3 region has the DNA TGTGCCAGCAGCGTCCTCCGTCCTAATGAAAAACTGTTTTTT. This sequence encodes CASSVLRPNEKLFF.

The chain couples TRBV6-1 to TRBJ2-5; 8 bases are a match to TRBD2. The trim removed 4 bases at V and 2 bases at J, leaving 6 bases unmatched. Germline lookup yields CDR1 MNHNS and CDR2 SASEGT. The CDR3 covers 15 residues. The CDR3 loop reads CASSVAGTRQETQYF. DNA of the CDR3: TGTGCCAGCAGTGTCGCCGGGACTAGGCAAGAGACCCAGTACTTC.

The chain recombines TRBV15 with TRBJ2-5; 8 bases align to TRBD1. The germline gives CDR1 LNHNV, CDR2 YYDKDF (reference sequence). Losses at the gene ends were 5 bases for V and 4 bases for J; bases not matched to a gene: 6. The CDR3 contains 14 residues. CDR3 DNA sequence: TGTGCCACCAGCGGACAGGGATTTAGAGAGACCCAGTACTTC. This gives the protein CATSGQGFRETQYF.

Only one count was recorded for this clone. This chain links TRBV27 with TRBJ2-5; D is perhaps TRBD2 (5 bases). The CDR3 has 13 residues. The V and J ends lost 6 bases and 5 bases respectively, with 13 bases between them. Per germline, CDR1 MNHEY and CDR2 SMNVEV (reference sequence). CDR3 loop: CASSLNWRETQYF. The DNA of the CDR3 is TGTGCCAGCAGCTTAAACTGGAGGGAGACCCAGTACTTC.

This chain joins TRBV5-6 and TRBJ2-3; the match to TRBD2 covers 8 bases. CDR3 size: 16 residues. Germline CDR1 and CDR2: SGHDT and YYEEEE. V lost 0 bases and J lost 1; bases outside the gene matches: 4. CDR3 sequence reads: CASSLGGLEGTDTQYF. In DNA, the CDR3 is TGTGCCAGCAGCTTGGGGGGACTAGAGGGCACAGATACGCAGTATTTT.

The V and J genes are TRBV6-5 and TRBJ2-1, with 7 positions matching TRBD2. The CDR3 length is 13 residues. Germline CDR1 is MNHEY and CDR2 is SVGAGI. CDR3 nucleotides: TGTGTCACGGGGCGGGAGCTCTACAATGAGCAGTTCTTC. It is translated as CVTGRELYNEQFF.

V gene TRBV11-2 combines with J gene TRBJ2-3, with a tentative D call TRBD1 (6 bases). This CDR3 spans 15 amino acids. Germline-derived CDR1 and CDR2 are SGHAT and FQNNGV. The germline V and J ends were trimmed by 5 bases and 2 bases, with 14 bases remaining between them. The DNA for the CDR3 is TGTGCCAGCAGCGGCTTCGGACAGCCCACAGATACGCAGTATTTT. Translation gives CASSGFGQPTDTQYF.

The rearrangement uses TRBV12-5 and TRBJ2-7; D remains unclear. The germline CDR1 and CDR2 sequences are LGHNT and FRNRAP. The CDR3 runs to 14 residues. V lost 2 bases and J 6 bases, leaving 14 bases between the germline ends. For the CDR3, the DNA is TGTGCTAGTGGTTTGTTACCCGTGTCCAGCGAGCAGTACTTC. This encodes CASGLLPVSSEQYF. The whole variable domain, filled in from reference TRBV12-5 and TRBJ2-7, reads DARVTQTPRHKVTEMGQEVTMRCQPILGHNTVFWYRQTMMQGLELLAYFRNRAPLDDSGMPKDRFSAEMPDATLATLKIQPSEPRDSAVYFCASGLLPVSSEQYFGPGTRLTVT.

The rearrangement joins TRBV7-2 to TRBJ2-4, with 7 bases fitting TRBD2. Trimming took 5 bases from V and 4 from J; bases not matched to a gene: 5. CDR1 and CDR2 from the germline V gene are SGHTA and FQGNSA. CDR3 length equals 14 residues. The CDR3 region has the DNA TGTGCCAGCAGCCCGGGACTAACAAAAAACATTCAGTACTTC. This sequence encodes CASSPGLTKNIQYF.

The CDR3: CASSQGGLAGHGELFF. The CDR3 region has the DNA TGTGCCAGCAGCCAAGGAGGGCTAGCGGGGCACGGGGAGCTGTTTTTT. V usage is TRBV4-2 and J usage is TRBJ2-2; 9 bases are a match to TRBD2. The CDR3 spans 16 residues. Germline V gives CDR1 LGHNA, CDR2 YNFKEQ. V shed 1 base and J 7 bases; nucleotides not matched to a gene: 7.

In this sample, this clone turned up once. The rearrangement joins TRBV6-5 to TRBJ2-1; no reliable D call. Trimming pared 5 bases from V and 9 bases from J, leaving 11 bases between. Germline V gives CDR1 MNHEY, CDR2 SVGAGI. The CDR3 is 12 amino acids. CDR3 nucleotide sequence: TGTGCCAGCAGTCTAGTCTTGGGTGAGCAGTTCTTC. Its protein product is CASSLVLGEQFF.

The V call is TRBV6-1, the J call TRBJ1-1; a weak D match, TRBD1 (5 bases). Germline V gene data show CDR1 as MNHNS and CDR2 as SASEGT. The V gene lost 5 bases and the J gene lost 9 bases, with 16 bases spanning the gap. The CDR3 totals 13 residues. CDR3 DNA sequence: TGTGCCAGCAGTCTAGAACAGGTTACCAAAGCTTTCTTT. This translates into CASSLEQVTKAFF.

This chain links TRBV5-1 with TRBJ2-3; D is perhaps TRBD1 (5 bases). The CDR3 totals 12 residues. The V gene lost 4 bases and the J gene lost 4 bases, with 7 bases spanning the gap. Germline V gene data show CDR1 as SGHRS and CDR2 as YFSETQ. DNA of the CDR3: TGCGCCAGCAGCCCAGGGTCAGATACGCAGTATTTT. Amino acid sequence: CASSPGSDTQYF.

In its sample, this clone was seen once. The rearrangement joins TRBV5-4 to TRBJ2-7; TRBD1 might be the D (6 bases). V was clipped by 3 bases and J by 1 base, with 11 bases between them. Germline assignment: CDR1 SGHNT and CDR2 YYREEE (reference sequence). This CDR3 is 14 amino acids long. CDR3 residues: CASSSLTGSYEQYF. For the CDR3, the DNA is TGTGCCAGCAGCTCTCTTACAGGGTCCTACGAGCAGTACTTC.

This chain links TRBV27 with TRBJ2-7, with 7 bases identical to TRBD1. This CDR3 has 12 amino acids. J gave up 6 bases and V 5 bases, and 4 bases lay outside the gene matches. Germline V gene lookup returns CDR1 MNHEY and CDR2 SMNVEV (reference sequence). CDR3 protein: CASSPQGSEQYF. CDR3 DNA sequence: TGTGCCAGCAGTCCACAGGGGAGCGAGCAGTACTTC.

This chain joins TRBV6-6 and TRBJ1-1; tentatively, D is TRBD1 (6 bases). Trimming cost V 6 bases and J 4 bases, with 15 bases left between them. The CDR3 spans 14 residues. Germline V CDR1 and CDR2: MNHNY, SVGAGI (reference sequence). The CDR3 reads CASRNRQEPTEAFF. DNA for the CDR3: TGTGCCAGCAGAAACCGACAGGAGCCCACTGAAGCTTTCTTT.

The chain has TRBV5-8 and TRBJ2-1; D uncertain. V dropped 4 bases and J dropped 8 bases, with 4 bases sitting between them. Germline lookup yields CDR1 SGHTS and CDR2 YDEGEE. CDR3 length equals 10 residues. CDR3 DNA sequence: TGTGCCAGCAGCACACATGAGCAGTTCTTC. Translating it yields CASSTHEQFF.